The 27 T cell receptor beta chains reported below all come from one sample, sequenced in a study of response to subunit inactivated influenza vaccine. TCRdb itself ran the RT-PCR reads through MiXCR, one entry per CDR3 protein. This table has some 480,000 distinct CDR3 sequences, 9.5% to 12% appearing once. The source material was PBMCs from blood, sampled more than 35 days after vaccination. The receptors come from a man between 50 and 59 years old who received an inactivated influenza vaccine.

This clonotype was observed a handful of times. V is TRBV15 and J is TRBJ2-3; 10 nucleotides align to TRBD2. Germline V gene data show CDR1 as LNHNV and CDR2 as YYDKDF (reference sequence). CDR3 length equals 20 residues. The trim removed 1 base at V and 5 bases at J, leaving 18 bases unmatched. The CDR3 loop reads CATSRARFGRLAGVEDTQYF. The CDR3 coding sequence is TGTGCCACCAGCAGAGCTCGGTTCGGTAGGCTAGCGGGAGTTGAAGATACGCAGTATTTT.

This clonotype was found a few times. This chain joins TRBV29-1 and TRBJ2-7; TRBD1 aligns across 7 bases. The J segment lost 1 base and the V segment lost 4 bases, leaving 10 bases of the junction unmatched. Germline-derived CDR1 and CDR2 are SQVTM and ANQGSEA. The CDR3 runs to 15 residues. The CDR3 loop is CSVVGSRQGSYEQYF. The DNA for the CDR3 is TGCAGCGTTGTGGGAAGCCGACAGGGTTCCTACGAGCAGTACTTC.

This chain joins TRBV6-1 and TRBJ2-1; 9 nucleotides align to TRBD1. Germline trimming cut 4 bases from V and 6 bases from J; bases unmatched to any gene: 4. The CDR3 consists of 14 residues. CDR1 and CDR2 from the germline V gene are MNHNS and SASEGT. The CDR3 nucleotides are TGTGCCAGCAGTGGGGGACAGGGTGGCAATGAGCAGTTCTTC. As protein: CASSGGQGGNEQFF.

This clonotype has just a few counts. The chain links TRBV11-2 to TRBJ1-3; D is possibly TRBD1 (5 bases). The germline gives CDR1 SGHAT, CDR2 FQNNGV. The length of the CDR3 is 16 residues. Trimming cost V 0 bases and J 3 bases, with 12 bases left between them. CDR3 sequence (DNA): TGTGCCAGCAGCTTAGATAGAACAGGACTTGGAAACACCATATATTTT. It encodes CASSLDRTGLGNTIYF.

The chain has TRBV5-1 and TRBJ2-1, with D unresolved. Trimming removed 2 bases at V and 0 bases at J, with 9 bases between. Germline-derived CDR1 and CDR2 are SGHRS and YFSETQ. This CDR3 contains 15 residues. The CDR3 DNA reads TGCGCCAGCAGCTTTGGCAGTAGCTCCTACAATGAGCAGTTCTTC. It specifies CASSFGSSSYNEQFF.

This clonotype was picked up a small number of times. The chain carries TRBV5-1 and TRBJ2-2; 12 nucleotides align to TRBD2. In germline, CDR1 is SGHRS, CDR2 YFSETQ. V trimming: 4 bases; J trimming: 3 bases; junction bases outside the gene matches: 7. The CDR3 loop spans 17 amino acids. The CDR3 protein is CASSPGLAGLYTGELFF. The DNA for the CDR3 is TGCGCCAGCAGCCCCGGACTAGCGGGGTTATACACCGGGGAGCTGTTTTTT.

As concerns this clonotype: The junction differs from germline at one of its ends, possibly a read error. The CDR3 nucleotides are TGTGCTAGCAGCTTAGGGGGAGGGGACAGTTCGAATGAGCAGTTCTTC. Protein: CASSLGGGDSSNEQFF. The chain joins TRBV7-7 to TRBJ2-1; D is perhaps TRBD1 or TRBD2 (7 bases each). Germline V gene data show CDR1 as SSHAT and CDR2 as FNYEAQ (reference sequence). The CDR3 is 16 residues long.

This clonotype was observed a handful of times. V is TRBV5-1 and J is TRBJ2-7; unclear D gene. With 5 bases removed from V and 2 bases from J, the gap between germline ends came to 11 bases. Germline V gives CDR1 SGHRS, CDR2 YFSETQ. The CDR3 is 13 residues long. For the CDR3, the DNA is TGCGCCAGCAGTCTCCCATCTCCCTACGAGCAGTACTTC. It encodes CASSLPSPYEQYF.

This clonotype has ten or more counts. The chain couples TRBV25-1 to TRBJ2-3, with 14 bases aligning to TRBD2. The germline V gene has CDR1 MGHDK and CDR2 SYGVNS. The CDR3 runs to 21 residues. With 5 bases clipped from V and 2 bases from J, the junction kept 18 bases outside the gene matches. The CDR3 reads CASSPWKTRLAGGPHTDTQYF. CDR3 DNA: TGTGCCAGCAGTCCCTGGAAAACTAGACTAGCGGGAGGGCCTCACACAGATACGCAGTATTTT.

Only a few counts were recorded for this clonotype. This chain links TRBV12-3 or TRBV12-4 with TRBJ2-2; the D is unclear. The CDR3 has 14 residues. V was pared by 3 bases and J by 5 bases, with 10 bases between. The CDR3 DNA reads TGTGCCAGCAGTTTCAAGGAAGGGACCGGGGAGCTGTTTTTT. Its protein is CASSFKEGTGELFF.

Only a few counts were recorded for this clonotype. The rearrangement links TRBV12-3 or TRBV12-4 to TRBJ2-3; D unresolved. V shed 3 bases and J shed 0 bases, with 7 bases lying between them. The CDR3 loop spans 14 amino acids. CDR3 in DNA: TGTGCCAGCAGTTTCGCTGCTAGCACAGATACGCAGTATTTT. Translated: CASSFAASTDTQYF.

This chain connects TRBV5-1 to TRBJ2-4; 7 bases match TRBD1. The CDR3 length is 15 residues. The junction had 5 bases not matched to a gene; V was cut back by 4 bases and J by 1 base. In germline, CDR1 is SGHRS, CDR2 YFSETQ. The CDR3: CASSETGSAKNIQYF. The CDR3, as DNA: TGCGCCAGCAGCGAGACAGGGAGCGCCAAAAACATTCAGTACTTC.

The chain carries TRBV10-3 and TRBJ1-4, with D tentatively TRBD1 (5 bases). The CDR3 is 15 residues long. The ends were cut back, 0 bases at V and 7 bases at J, with 12 bases in the middle. The germline V gene has CDR1 ENHRY and CDR2 SYGVKD. The CDR3 region is CAISESLDSPEKLFF. The DNA of the CDR3 is TGTGCCATCAGTGAGTCGTTAGACAGCCCTGAAAAACTGTTTTTT.

There are a few counts of this clonotype. The chain couples TRBV4-1 to TRBJ2-7; no reliable D call. Germline CDR1 and CDR2: MGHRA and YSYEKL. The CDR3 covers 15 residues. The germline V and J ends were trimmed by 0 bases and 0 bases, with 9 bases remaining between them. This CDR3 is CASSQEPANSYEQYF. CDR3 coding DNA: TGCGCCAGCAGCCAAGAACCCGCTAACTCCTACGAGCAGTACTTC.

This clonotype was picked up a small number of times. The J gene is TRBJ2-1, the V gene TRBV20-1; a weak D match, TRBD2 (5 bases). This CDR3 spans 14 amino acids. V was pared by 5 bases and J by 4 bases, with 15 bases between. The germline V gene encodes CDR1 DFQATT and CDR2 SNEGSKA (reference sequence). The DNA for the CDR3 is TGCAGTGCTCCCCAAGCGGAGTTTTACAATGAGCAGTTCTTC. Protein product: CSAPQAEFYNEQFF.

In its sample, this clonotype was seen many times. The rearrangement uses TRBV3-1 and TRBJ2-7; TRBD1 might be the D (5 bases). The ends were cut back, 0 bases at V and 5 bases at J, with 8 bases in the middle. Germline CDR1 and CDR2: LGHDT and YNNKEL (reference sequence). The CDR3 covers 13 residues. The CDR3 loop is CASSQDDRHEQYF. In DNA, the CDR3 is TGTGCCAGCAGCCAAGATGACAGACACGAGCAGTACTTC.

The gene calls are TRBV20-1 and TRBJ2-7; 12 bases match TRBD2. Trimming removed 0 bases from V and 3 bases from J; junction bases left unmatched: 6. The germline gives CDR1 DFQATT, CDR2 SNEGSKA (reference sequence). This CDR3 region has 16 residues. The CDR3: CSARDPTSGRFYEQYF. The CDR3 bases are TGCAGTGCTAGAGACCCCACTAGCGGGAGGTTCTACGAGCAGTACTTC.

Only a few counts were recorded for this clonotype. This chain joins TRBV20-1 and TRBJ2-7; D not resolved. CDR1 and CDR2 (germline): DFQATT, SNEGSKA (reference sequence). V shed 0 bases and J shed 7 bases, with 19 bases lying between them. This CDR3 has 15 amino acids. CDR3 nucleotides: TGCAGTGCTAGAGACGCGGAGAGACCGACTGGGGAGCAGTACTTC. It translates to CSARDAERPTGEQYF.

Ten or more counts support this clonotype. The chain combines TRBV29-1 with TRBJ2-1; D might be TRBD1 (7 bases). The germline V and J ends were trimmed by 0 bases and 10 bases, with 22 bases remaining between them. CDR1 SQVTM and CDR2 ANQGSEA come from the germline V gene. The CDR3 is made up of 16 amino acids. The CDR3 sequence is CSVEDPGGGRLGEQFF. CDR3 coding DNA: TGCAGCGTTGAAGATCCTGGAGGGGGCAGATTAGGGGAGCAGTTCTTC.

The rearrangement links TRBV29-1 to TRBJ1-2; D not resolved. V lost 4 bases, J lost 1 base, and 13 bases lay in between. This CDR3 spans 14 amino acids. Looked up from germline, CDR1 is SQVTM and CDR2 is ANQGSEA. The CDR3 region has the DNA TGCAGCGTTGGTGGGATAGGGAGTAACTATGGCTACACCTTC. Protein: CSVGGIGSNYGYTF.

The V and J genes are TRBV9 and TRBJ2-7; D is uncertain. This CDR3 spans 14 amino acids. Germline V gene sequence: CDR1 SGDLS, CDR2 YYNGEE. V was pared by 0 bases and J by 0 bases, with 7 bases between. CDR3 bases: TGTGCCAGCAGCGTAGGGTCCGACTCCTACGAGCAGTACTTC. Its protein product is CASSVGSDSYEQYF.

This clonotype was counted many times. The J gene is TRBJ2-2, the V gene TRBV19; D unresolved. The V gene's germline CDR1 is LNHDA and CDR2 SQIVND (reference sequence). V gave up 3 bases and J gave up 5 bases, with 7 bases separating them. This CDR3 region has 13 residues. This CDR3 is CASSIIRTGELFF. For the CDR3, the DNA is TGTGCCAGTAGTATTATTCGAACCGGGGAGCTGTTTTTT.

The chain employs TRBV18 and TRBJ2-6; no reliable D call. The V gene lost 2 bases and the J gene lost 1 base, with 9 bases spanning the gap. The germline V gene has CDR1 KGHSH and CDR2 LQKENI. This CDR3 comprises 16 residues. The CDR3 DNA sequence: TGTGCCAGCTCACCAAGGGCAGTTTCTGGGGCCAACGTCCTGACTTTC. It codes for CASSPRAVSGANVLTF.

This clonotype has more than one count but fewer than ten. The rearrangement uses TRBV28 and TRBJ1-6; D possibly corresponds to TRBD1 (5 bases). Germline CDR1 MDHEN, CDR2 SYDVKM. Trimming took off 2 bases at V and 11 bases at J, with 13 bases between the two ends. The CDR3 runs 14 residues. In DNA form, the CDR3 reads TGTGCCAGCAGTTTAGGACAATCAAGGCCACCCCTCCACTTT. Translation gives CASSLGQSRPPLHF.

The chain carries TRBV5-1 and TRBJ2-1, with 13 nucleotides matching TRBD2. This CDR3 contains 16 residues. The ends lost 4 bases at V and 8 bases at J; junction bases unmatched: 9. From germline, CDR1 is SGHRS and CDR2 YFSETQ. CDR3 protein: CASSTSGTSGIDEQFF. The CDR3 region has the DNA TGCGCCAGCAGCACGTCCGGGACTAGCGGGATCGATGAGCAGTTCTTC.

This clonotype came up a few times. The chain recombines TRBV4-3 with TRBJ1-5; no firm D call. The CDR3 is 16 residues long. Germline loops: CDR1 LGHNA, CDR2 YSLEER. The germline V and J ends were trimmed by 0 bases and 3 bases, with 12 bases remaining between them. CDR3 coding DNA: TGCGCCAGCAGCCAAGATCGAGGGTTAGACAATCAGCCCCAGCATTTT. It specifies CASSQDRGLDNQPQHF.

This clonotype was recorded many times. The rearrangement uses TRBV20-1 and TRBJ1-2, with a tentative D call TRBD1 (5 bases). Germline V gene data show CDR1 as DFQATT and CDR2 as SNEGSKA (reference sequence). Trimming pared 3 bases from V and 2 bases from J, leaving 10 bases between. The CDR3 is 13 amino acids. The CDR3 reads CSASDSLNYGYTF. In DNA form, the CDR3 reads TGCAGTGCTAGTGACAGCCTAAACTATGGCTACACCTTC.